Included here is one T cell receptor beta chain sequence, with context. Authors' processing steps: Filtering differed, since immunoSEQ gave only junction sequences and no quality scores. Sequencing used immunoSEQ multiplex PCR; TCRdb keeps in-frame clones, though not all of them. D and trimming were read from the DNA, whereas the V and J calls and clone size are those reported in that table. The data hold roughly 2 million clones, with nearly 97% observed a single time. V dropped 4 bases and J dropped 4 bases, with 16 bases sitting between them. CDR1 and CDR2 (germline): GTSNPN, SVGIG (reference sequence). The CDR3 is 14 amino acids. The data derive from a study of shared clonotypes between healthy human individuals.

The origin of this receptor is a man younger than 35 in good health. The gene calls are TRBV30 and TRBJ1-1; D remains unclear. The specimen sequenced was naive CD4+ T cells sorted from blood. As for subset: CD45RA+ positively selected. In DNA, the CDR3 is TGTGCCTGGATACGTTCAGCCCGGGTCACTGAAGCTTTCTTT. Its translation: CAWIRSARVTEAFF.